This TCR beta chain was retrieved from a study of T cells in women clearing cervical HPV infection. Study-wide background: Controls were women whose single incident HPV16 infection cleared within 12 months without precancer or cancer.

Note on this clone: What it binds is unknown. The read finishes 3 residues shy of the CDR3 end, and the germline J gene is used to complete it.

Method: immunoSEQ multiplex PCR; TCRdb's copy keeps in-frame clones and lacks some. The sample table includes approximately 22,000 clones. Study findings and constraints: Each sample's T-cell count was unknown, possibly confounding richness.

This CDR3 contains 14 residues. Trimming removed 6 bases from V and 4 bases from J, with 13 bases in between. The V gene's germline CDR1 is MNHEY and CDR2 SVGEGT. The specimen sequenced was blood buffy coat. The receptor was isolated from a woman between 18 and 70 years old with a cervical HPV16 infection that either progressed to CIN3+ or cleared (not recorded which). The chain joins TRBV6-2 or TRBV6-3 to TRBJ2-1; D is perhaps TRBD2 (6 bases). CDR3 bases read: TGTGCCAGCAGGGCCGGGACTCAATACAATGAG. Its protein is CASRAGTQYNE. The CDR3 reads in full as CASRAGTQYNEQFF.